This passage covers 9 T cell receptor beta chains from one sample sequenced in a study of OX40 agonist ivuxolimab in advanced cancers. The protocol was immunoSEQ multiplex PCR, while the TCRdb copy is restricted to in-frame clones and leaves out a portion. The sample shows 70,000 to 80,000 clones, just over 90% of them seen only once. The sample here was CD4+ or CD8+ T cells sorted from blood, taken in a trial of the OX40 agonist ivuxolimab. The source is an adult with an advanced solid tumor such as melanoma, head and neck, liver or kidney cancer.

This sequence joins TRBV12-5 and TRBJ1-5; D is undetermined. This CDR3 comprises 15 residues. V was cut by 5 bases and J by 2 bases, with 13 bases left in between. Germline-derived CDR1 and CDR2 are LGHNT and FRNRAP. The CDR3 bases are TGTGCTAGTGGTGACGGGAGATCTGGCAATCAGCCCCAGCATTTT. Translating it yields CASGDGRSGNQPQHF.

V gene TRBV19 combines with J gene TRBJ2-7; 11 bases agree with TRBD1. Germline loops: CDR1 LNHDA, CDR2 SQIVND (reference sequence). Trimming at V came to 7 bases and at J to 4 bases, leaving 6 bases not matched to a gene. CDR3 size: 14 residues. DNA of the CDR3: TGTGCCAGTACCCCCGGGACAGGGGGATACGAGCAGTACTTC. Its translation: CASTPGTGGYEQYF.

V usage is TRBV5-5 and J usage is TRBJ2-7; TRBD1 matches at 7 bases. Germline V gives CDR1 SGHKS, CDR2 YYEKEE (reference sequence). There are 14 residues in the CDR3. With V trimmed by 3 bases and J by 1 base, 4 bases remained unmatched. CDR3 protein: CASSSGQESYEQYF. CDR3 nucleotide sequence: TGTGCCAGCAGCTCCGGACAGGAATCCTACGAGCAGTACTTC.

V usage is TRBV11-2 and J usage is TRBJ2-3; TRBD2 matches 10 bases. After removal of 5 bases from V and 2 bases from J, the junction contained 10 bases not matched to a gene. The CDR3 loop spans 17 amino acids. Germline V gene sequence: CDR1 SGHAT, CDR2 FQNNGV. The CDR3 loop reads CASSPYTSGTATDTQYF. DNA of the CDR3: TGTGCCAGCAGCCCATATACTAGCGGGACCGCCACAGATACGCAGTATTTT.

J is TRBJ2-1 and V is TRBV28, with TRBD2 identical over 10 bases. Germline CDR1 is MDHEN and CDR2 is SYDVKM. After removal of 3 bases from V and 1 base from J, the junction contained 18 bases not matched to a gene. The CDR3 length is 21 residues. The CDR3 here is CASSLSILAGSLFGSYNEQFF. The CDR3 DNA sequence: TGTGCCAGCAGTTTGTCAATACTAGCGGGATCTCTGTTTGGTTCCTACAATGAGCAGTTCTTC.

This clone was found once. The V and J genes are TRBV7-2 and TRBJ1-2; 7 bases map to TRBD1. The CDR3 totals 14 residues. J gave up 4 bases and V 5 bases, and 7 bases lay outside the gene matches. Looked up from germline, CDR1 is SGHTA and CDR2 is FQGNSA. The CDR3 loop is CASSRPGGTYGYTF. As DNA, the CDR3 is TGTGCCAGCAGCCGTCCAGGGGGTACCTATGGCTACACCTTC. Full variable domain (missing parts from reference TRBV7-2 and TRBJ1-2): GAGVSQSPSNKVTEKGKDVELRCDPISGHTALYWYRQSLGQGLEFLIYFQGNSAPDKSGLPSDRFSAERTGGSVSTLTIQRTQQEDSAVYLCASSRPGGTYGYTFGSGTRLTVV.

This chain connects TRBV27 to TRBJ1-1; D not certain. CDR1 and CDR2 from the germline V gene are MNHEY and SMNVEV (reference sequence). V was trimmed by 0 bases and J by 1 base, leaving 9 bases between them. The CDR3 covers 15 residues. CDR3 in amino acids: CASSLSARRNTEAFF. For the CDR3, the DNA is TGTGCCAGCAGTTTATCAGCGAGAAGGAACACTGAAGCTTTCTTT.

The chain joins TRBV19 to TRBJ1-1; TRBD1 aligns across 8 bases. The CDR3 covers 15 residues. Germline V lookup: CDR1 LNHDA, CDR2 SQIVND (reference sequence). The trim removed 6 bases at V and 1 base at J, leaving 7 bases unmatched. The CDR3 reads CASRRTDRGNTEAFF. As DNA, the CDR3 is TGTGCCAGTAGGCGTACAGACAGGGGGAACACTGAAGCTTTCTTT.

The gene calls are TRBV19 and TRBJ1-5, with TRBD1 identical over 8 bases. With 4 bases clipped from V and 3 bases from J, the junction kept 5 bases outside the gene matches. Per the germline V gene, CDR1 is LNHDA and CDR2 is SQIVND (reference sequence). This CDR3 contains 15 residues. CDR3 residues: CASSTQGAINQPQHF. Written as DNA, the CDR3 is TGTGCCAGTAGTACCCAGGGGGCTATCAATCAGCCCCAGCATTTT.